This is a list of T cell receptor beta chains from one sample in a study of blood T cell repertoires in COVID-19. Generated by immunoSEQ multiplex PCR, the TCRdb table keeps only in-frame clones and is missing some. The sample gives fewer than 200,000 clones, 75% to 80% of which show up once; roughly 25% is in the top ten. Specimen: peripheral blood. The receptors originated from a woman aged 70-85 years with acute or convalescent COVID-19. The CDR3 runs from the conserved cysteine through the conserved F or W. A D gene is named only where the DNA matches it firmly. Size is omitted from some rows. Given values are once, few, many or a class for expanded clones.

cdr3_aa: CASSLEEGSYEQYF
cdr3_nt: TGTGCCAGCAGCTTAGAGGAGGGTTCCTACGAGCAGTACTTC
cdr3_length: 14
v_call: TRBV11-3
d_call: NA
clone_size: NA
j_call: TRBJ2-7

cdr3_aa: CASSFSLPNQPQHF
cdr3_nt: TGTGCCAGCAGTTTTAGTTTACCCAATCAGCCCCAGCATTTT
cdr3_length: 14
v_call: TRBV28
d_call: NA
clone_size: NA
j_call: TRBJ1-5

cdr3_aa: CASSFNRGLGNQPQHF
cdr3_nt: TGTGCCAGCAGCTTCAACAGGGGGCTCGGCAATCAGCCCCAGCATTTT
cdr3_length: 16
v_call: TRBV7-2
d_call: TRBD1
clone_size: once
j_call: TRBJ1-5

cdr3_aa: CASLGQRSSYNEQFF
cdr3_nt: TGTGCCAGCCTCGGTCAGCGTTCCTCCTACAATGAGCAGTTCTTC
cdr3_length: 15
v_call: TRBV28
d_call: NA
clone_size: NA
j_call: TRBJ2-1

cdr3_aa: CASSLGEGNEQYF
cdr3_nt: TGTGCCAGCAGTTTAGGGGAGGGGAACGAGCAGTACTTC
cdr3_length: 13
v_call: TRBV12-3/TRBV12-4
d_call: TRBD2
clone_size: few
j_call: TRBJ2-7

cdr3_aa: CASSPGPGAGGTDTQYF
cdr3_nt: TGTGCCAGCTCACCAGGCCCCGGAGCGGGAGGTACAGATACGCAGTATTTT
cdr3_length: 17
v_call: TRBV18
d_call: TRBD2
clone_size: NA
j_call: TRBJ2-3

cdr3_aa: CATSDPGFSEAFF
cdr3_nt: TGTGCCACCAGTGACCCAGGATTTTCTGAAGCTTTCTTT
cdr3_length: 13
v_call: TRBV24-1
d_call: NA
clone_size: NA
j_call: TRBJ1-1

cdr3_aa: CASGSGSNYEQYF
cdr3_nt: TGTGCCAGCGGTAGCGGCAGTAACTACGAGCAGTACTTC
cdr3_length: 13
v_call: TRBV5-4
d_call: NA
clone_size: NA
j_call: TRBJ2-7

cdr3_aa: CASSLEGVTNYEQYF
cdr3_nt: TGTGCCAGCAGTTTAGAGGGGGTCACAAACTACGAGCAGTACTTC
cdr3_length: 15
v_call: TRBV27
d_call: NA
clone_size: NA
j_call: TRBJ2-7

cdr3_aa: CASSREVDSPLHF
cdr3_nt: TGTGCCAGCAGTAGGGAGGTAGATTCACCCCTCCACTTT
cdr3_length: 13
v_call: TRBV12-3/TRBV12-4
d_call: NA
clone_size: NA
j_call: TRBJ1-6

cdr3_aa: CSVAYTGGLSHTQYF
cdr3_nt: TGCAGCGTAGCCTATACAGGGGGATTGTCACATACGCAGTATTTT
cdr3_length: 15
v_call: TRBV29-1
d_call: TRBD1
clone_size: NA
j_call: TRBJ2-3

cdr3_aa: CASSLGTGYYEQYF
cdr3_nt: TGTGCCAGCAGCTTAGGTACAGGGTACTACGAGCAGTACTTC
cdr3_length: 14
v_call: TRBV11-2
d_call: NA
clone_size: NA
j_call: TRBJ2-7

cdr3_aa: CASSQELLRSEQFF
cdr3_nt: TGTGCCAGCAGCCAAGAACTGCTCCGGAGTGAGCAGTTCTTC
cdr3_length: 14
v_call: TRBV3-1/TRBV3-2
d_call: NA
clone_size: few
j_call: TRBJ2-1

cdr3_aa: CASSQDLELVRYF
cdr3_nt: TGTGCCAGCAGCCAAGATTTAGAGCTAGTACGGTACTTC
cdr3_length: 13
v_call: TRBV3-1/TRBV3-2
d_call: NA
clone_size: NA
j_call: TRBJ2-7

cdr3_aa: CASSSPGQGKGYNEQFF
cdr3_nt: TGTGCCAGCAGCTCGCCAGGACAGGGGAAGGGATACAATGAGCAGTTCTTC
cdr3_length: 17
v_call: TRBV7-2
d_call: TRBD1
clone_size: NA
j_call: TRBJ2-1

cdr3_aa: CASSTQGTLAIDGYTF
cdr3_nt: TGTGCCAGCAGTACTCAGGGGACCTTAGCTATTGACGGCTACACCTTC
cdr3_length: 16
v_call: TRBV2
d_call: NA
clone_size: once
j_call: TRBJ1-2

cdr3_aa: CASTIGLPEQFF
cdr3_nt: TGTGCCAGCACCATTGGCCTCCCAGAGCAGTTCTTC
cdr3_length: 12
v_call: TRBV12-3/TRBV12-4
d_call: NA
clone_size: NA
j_call: TRBJ2-1

cdr3_aa: CASRLQGSGELFF
cdr3_nt: TGTGCCAGCAGACTACAGGGGAGCGGGGAGCTGTTTTTT
cdr3_length: 13
v_call: TRBV6-5
d_call: TRBD1
clone_size: NA
j_call: TRBJ2-2

cdr3_aa: CASSWDGRSGGSYEQYF
cdr3_nt: TGTGCCAGCAGCTGGGATGGGCGTTCCGGAGGCTCCTACGAGCAGTACTTC
cdr3_length: 17
v_call: TRBV7-8
d_call: NA
clone_size: NA
j_call: TRBJ2-7

cdr3_aa: CASSRRTSGRNPGENIQYF
cdr3_nt: TGTGCCAGCAGCCGACGGACTAGCGGGAGGAACCCTGGGGAAAACATTCAGTACTTC
cdr3_length: 19
v_call: TRBV27
d_call: TRBD2
clone_size: NA
j_call: TRBJ2-4

cdr3_aa: CASSLGTGGRETQYF
cdr3_nt: TGTGCCAGCAGCTTAGGGACAGGGGGCCGAGAGACCCAGTACTTC
cdr3_length: 15
v_call: TRBV11-3
d_call: TRBD1
clone_size: NA
j_call: TRBJ2-5

cdr3_aa: CAWGQGGPLHF
cdr3_nt: TGTGCCTGGGGACAGGGAGGACCCCTCCACTTT
cdr3_length: 11
v_call: TRBV30
d_call: TRBD1
clone_size: NA
j_call: TRBJ1-6

cdr3_aa: CASSVQGMEETQYF
cdr3_nt: TGCGCCAGCAGCGTTCAGGGTATGGAAGAGACCCAGTACTTC
cdr3_length: 14
v_call: TRBV5-1
d_call: NA
clone_size: few
j_call: TRBJ2-5

cdr3_aa: CASSLELTGNVEQFF
cdr3_nt: TGTGCCAGCAGCTTAGAATTAACAGGGAATGTTGAGCAGTTCTTC
cdr3_length: 15
v_call: TRBV7-9
d_call: NA
clone_size: NA
j_call: TRBJ2-1

cdr3_aa: CASSIAGMDEQYF
cdr3_nt: TGTGCCAGTAGTATCGCGGGGATGGACGAGCAGTACTTC
cdr3_length: 13
v_call: TRBV19
d_call: NA
clone_size: NA
j_call: TRBJ2-7

cdr3_aa: CASSPRTSGMNANTGELFF
cdr3_nt: TGTGCCAGCAGCCCCCGGACTAGCGGGATGAACGCGAACACCGGGGAGCTGTTTTTT
cdr3_length: 19
v_call: TRBV14
d_call: TRBD2
clone_size: NA
j_call: TRBJ2-2

cdr3_aa: CASSPLEEGPNYGYTF
cdr3_nt: TGTGCCAGCTCACCACTCGAGGAGGGTCCTAACTATGGCTACACCTTC
cdr3_length: 16
v_call: TRBV18
d_call: NA
clone_size: NA
j_call: TRBJ1-2

cdr3_aa: CASSQGDRGGADTQYF
cdr3_nt: TGTGCCAGCAGCCAAGGAGACAGGGGCGGGGCAGATACGCAGTATTTT
cdr3_length: 16
v_call: TRBV3-1/TRBV3-2
d_call: TRBD1
clone_size: NA
j_call: TRBJ2-3

cdr3_aa: CASSINAAGVSYNEQFF
cdr3_nt: TGTGCCAGTAGTATAAACGCAGCGGGAGTTTCCTACAATGAGCAGTTCTTC
cdr3_length: 17
v_call: TRBV19
d_call: TRBD2
clone_size: NA
j_call: TRBJ2-1

cdr3_aa: CASSPPGLDSYEQYF
cdr3_nt: TGTGCCAGCAGCCCACCGGGACTAGACAGCTACGAGCAGTACTTC
cdr3_length: 15
v_call: TRBV11-2
d_call: TRBD2
clone_size: NA
j_call: TRBJ2-7

cdr3_aa: CASRQAGGPVGDTQYF
cdr3_nt: TGTGCCAGTAGGCAAGCGGGAGGGCCAGTGGGAGATACGCAGTATTTT
cdr3_length: 16
v_call: TRBV19
d_call: TRBD2
clone_size: NA
j_call: TRBJ2-3

cdr3_aa: CASSISGYGELFF
cdr3_nt: TGTGCCAGTAGTATCTCAGGGTATGGGGAGCTGTTTTTT
cdr3_length: 13
v_call: TRBV19
d_call: NA
clone_size: NA
j_call: TRBJ2-2

cdr3_aa: CSAPRDYQQYF
cdr3_nt: TGCAGTGCTCCCCGGGACTATCAGCAGTACTTC
cdr3_length: 11
v_call: TRBV20-1
d_call: TRBD2
clone_size: NA
j_call: TRBJ2-7

cdr3_aa: CASREGTGTF
cdr3_nt: TGTGCCAGCAGGGAGGGGACTGGCACCTTC
cdr3_length: 10
v_call: TRBV6-5
d_call: NA
clone_size: NA
j_call: TRBJ1-2

cdr3_aa: CSVLSPGREQYF
cdr3_nt: TGCAGCGTCCTCAGCCCAGGGCGGGAGCAGTACTTC
cdr3_length: 12
v_call: TRBV29-1
d_call: NA
clone_size: NA
j_call: TRBJ2-7

cdr3_aa: CASSQGLNPGQGGGYGYTF
cdr3_nt: TGCGCCAGCAGCCAGGGCCTGAACCCGGGACAGGGGGGCGGCTATGGCTACACCTTC
cdr3_length: 19
v_call: TRBV4-1
d_call: TRBD1
clone_size: NA
j_call: TRBJ1-2

cdr3_aa: CAISNRISSTDTQYF
cdr3_nt: TGTGCCATCAGTAACAGGATATCTAGCACAGATACGCAGTATTTT
cdr3_length: 15
v_call: TRBV10-3
d_call: NA
clone_size: once
j_call: TRBJ2-3

cdr3_aa: CASSQDPVGAYYEQYF
cdr3_nt: TGTGCCAGCAGCCAAGATCCCGTGGGAGCCTACTACGAGCAGTACTTC
cdr3_length: 16
v_call: TRBV4-2
d_call: NA
clone_size: NA
j_call: TRBJ2-7

cdr3_aa: CASSFVAETQYF
cdr3_nt: TGTGCCAGCAGCTTCGTAGCGGAGACCCAGTACTTC
cdr3_length: 12
v_call: TRBV5-4
d_call: NA
clone_size: NA
j_call: TRBJ2-5

cdr3_aa: CASSIVFGHVNTEAFF
cdr3_nt: TGTGCCAGTAGTATAGTTTTTGGACACGTCAACACTGAAGCTTTCTTT
cdr3_length: 16
v_call: TRBV19
d_call: NA
clone_size: once
j_call: TRBJ1-1

cdr3_aa: CASGFHLEPSSASSYEQYF
cdr3_nt: TGTGCTAGTGGTTTCCATCTTGAGCCGTCTAGCGCGAGCTCCTACGAGCAGTACTTC
cdr3_length: 19
v_call: TRBV12-5
d_call: NA
clone_size: NA
j_call: TRBJ2-7

cdr3_aa: CASSSMQDSPLHF
cdr3_nt: TGTGCCAGCAGCTCGATGCAGGATTCACCCCTCCACTTT
cdr3_length: 13
v_call: TRBV5-5
d_call: NA
clone_size: NA
j_call: TRBJ1-6

cdr3_aa: CASTRDILEDTGELFF
cdr3_nt: TGCGCCAGCACCCGGGACATCCTCGAGGACACCGGGGAGCTGTTTTTT
cdr3_length: 16
v_call: TRBV5-1
d_call: NA
clone_size: NA
j_call: TRBJ2-2

cdr3_aa: CASSSLAGGPADTQYF
cdr3_nt: TGTGCCAGCAGCAGCCTAGCGGGAGGGCCGGCAGATACGCAGTATTTT
cdr3_length: 16
v_call: TRBV9
d_call: TRBD2
clone_size: NA
j_call: TRBJ2-3

cdr3_aa: CASSGTGGWDRNGYTF
cdr3_nt: TGTGCCAGCAGTGGGACAGGGGGCTGGGATCGGAATGGCTACACCTTC
cdr3_length: 16
v_call: TRBV27
d_call: TRBD1
clone_size: NA
j_call: TRBJ1-2

cdr3_aa: CASSPGTGGVDTQYF
cdr3_nt: TGTGCCAGCAGTCCCGGGACAGGGGGCGTAGATACGCAGTATTTT
cdr3_length: 15
v_call: TRBV5-5
d_call: TRBD1
clone_size: NA
j_call: TRBJ2-3

cdr3_aa: CASSDNRGSPYEQYF
cdr3_nt: TGCGCCAGCAGCGACAACAGGGGTTCCCCCTACGAGCAGTACTTC
cdr3_length: 15
v_call: TRBV5-1
d_call: TRBD1
clone_size: NA
j_call: TRBJ2-7